Listed below are T cell receptor beta chains from one sample, sequenced in a study of blood T cell repertoires in COVID-19. Profiled with immunoSEQ multiplex PCR; TCRdb holds only in-frame clones, not every one. Of 72,000 or so clones in the sample, 75% to 95% are singletons; the top ten hold roughly 0.73%. The sequenced sample consisted of peripheral blood. The receptor source for this set is a woman older than 75 with acute or convalescent COVID-19. The CDR3 runs from the conserved cysteine through the conserved F or W. D genes are given only for firm matches. Size is stated for part of the rows, as once, few or many counts, or as a class when the clone is expanded.

>-|-|TRBV4-3|TRBJ1-2
TGCGCCAGCAGCCAAGACAGGGAAATTGCGAGGGGCTACACCTTC
CASSQDREIARGYTF
>-|-|TRBV12-3/TRBV12-4|TRBJ1-2
TGTGCCAGCAGTTTAGTCGGGGGGTATGGCTACACCTTC
CASSLVGGYGYTF
>-|-|TRBV2|TRBJ2-2
TGTGCCAGCAGGATAACAGACTCAGGGACCGGGGAGCTGTTTTTT
CASRITDSGTGELFF
>-|-|TRBV6-1|TRBJ1-4
TGTGCCAGCAGTGCGTTAGGGGATGTCCTCCGGGAAAAACTGTTTTTT
CASSALGDVLREKLFF
>TRBD2|-|TRBV7-2|TRBJ2-2
TGTGCCAGCAGCTTAGAAAGCGGGAGGAACACCGGGGAGCTGTTTTTT
CASSLESGRNTGELFF
>TRBD1|-|TRBV2|TRBJ1-5
TGTGCCAGCAGTCAAGGGACAGCTAGCAATCAGCCCCAGCATTTT
CASSQGTASNQPQHF
>TRBD1|-|TRBV3-1/TRBV3-2|TRBJ1-2
TGTGCCAGCAGCTACCCGGGACAGGGTTGGGATGGCTACACCTTC
CASSYPGQGWDGYTF
>-|-|TRBV5-4|TRBJ1-4
TGTGCCAGCAGCGACCGGGAAACTAATGAAAAACTGTTTTTT
CASSDRETNEKLFF
>-|-|TRBV5-6|TRBJ1-4
TGTGCCAGCAGCGTAGTGGGGAGTGCTAATGAAAAACTGTTTTTT
CASSVVGSANEKLFF
>-|-|TRBV7-9|TRBJ1-1
TGTGCCAGCAGCGCGCAGGGGAACACTGAAGCTTTCTTT
CASSAQGNTEAFF
>TRBD2|-|TRBV12-3/TRBV12-4|TRBJ2-7
TGTGCCAGCAGTCGGGGACTAGAGTACGAGCAGTACTTC
CASSRGLEYEQYF
>TRBD1|-|TRBV5-1|TRBJ1-1
TGCGCCAGCAGCCTACGACAGGGAGTAAGTGAAGCTTTCTTT
CASSLRQGVSEAFF
>TRBD2|-|TRBV29-1|TRBJ2-7
TGCAGCGTTGGATCAAGGCTAGCGGGAGGACCTGGGGGCGAGCAGTACTTC
CSVGSRLAGGPGGEQYF
>-|-|TRBV6-2/TRBV6-3|TRBJ1-1
TGTGCCAGCAGTTATCAGGGGTACACTGAAGCTTTCTTT
CASSYQGYTEAFF
>TRBD2|-|TRBV19|TRBJ2-1
TGTGCCAGTAGTAGGACTAGACCGGCGGGTGAGCAGTTCTTC
CASSRTRPAGEQFF
>TRBD2|-|TRBV3-1/TRBV3-2|TRBJ2-1
TGTGCCAGCAGCCGCCCACAGACTAGCGGGAGGAACAATGAGCAGTTCTTC
CASSRPQTSGRNNEQFF
>TRBD1|-|TRBV6-6|TRBJ2-3
TGTGCCAGCAGTTACGGGACAGAGTCCGGCGGTGATACGCAGTATTTT
CASSYGTESGGDTQYF
>-|-|TRBV11-3|TRBJ2-1
TGTGCCAGCAGCTTAGGCCCAAACCTTGGGAGCAATGAGCAGTTCTTC
CASSLGPNLGSNEQFF
>-|-|TRBV9|TRBJ2-3
TGTGCCAGCAGCGTAGGGGGGCGAGCTGATACGCAGTATTTT
CASSVGGRADTQYF
>TRBD2|-|TRBV28|TRBJ2-1
TGTGCCAGCAGTTTATCCCTAGGGAGGGGCAATGAGCAGTTCTTC
CASSLSLGRGNEQFF
>-|-|TRBV21-1|TRBJ1-3
TGTGCCAGCAGCAAACGGGGGGGGCTGGCTGGAAACACCATATATTTT
CASSKRGGLAGNTIYF
>-|-|TRBV7-2|TRBJ2-7
TGTGCCAGCAGCTTGTTGGGAGTCTACGAGCAGTACTTC
CASSLLGVYEQYF
>-|-|TRBV27|TRBJ2-1
TGTGCCAGCAGTTTTCAGGTCTCCTACAATGAGCAGTTCTTC
CASSFQVSYNEQFF
>-|few|TRBV12-5|TRBJ1-1
TGTGCTAGTGGTCTCGGACGGCAGGGCACTGAAGCTTTCTTT
CASGLGRQGTEAFF
>-|-|TRBV5-8|TRBJ2-2
TGTGCCAGCAGCTTGGTGCGAACTAAACCCGGGGAGCTGTTTTTT
CASSLVRTKPGELFF
>-|-|TRBV18|TRBJ2-7
TGTGCCAGCTCACGAACTATGGAAGGCTACGAGCAGTACTTC
CASSRTMEGYEQYF
>TRBD2|-|TRBV6-2/TRBV6-3|TRBJ2-7
TGTGCCAGCAGTTACTCGAGACTAGCGGTAACCTACGAGCAGTACTTC
CASSYSRLAVTYEQYF
>-|-|TRBV5-1|TRBJ2-3
TGCGCCAGCAGCTTGGGGAGGCAGGGCACAGATACGCAGTATTTT
CASSLGRQGTDTQYF
>-|-|TRBV3-1/TRBV3-2|TRBJ1-1
TGTGCCAGCAGCCAAGAGCCGCGGCCGAACACTGAAGCTTTCTTT
CASSQEPRPNTEAFF
>TRBD1|-|TRBV12-5|TRBJ1-2
TGTGCTAGTGGACAGGGGGTCGGCTATGGCTACACCTTC
CASGQGVGYGYTF
>TRBD1|-|TRBV27|TRBJ1-6
TGTGCCAGCAGATACAGGGGCATGAGCTCCTATAATTCACCCCTCCACTTT
CASRYRGMSSYNSPLHF
>TRBD2|-|TRBV4-2|TRBJ2-7
TGTGCCAGCAGCCCGGGCAGGAAGGGTACTAGCGGATTTCAAGGGTACGAGCAGTACTTC
CASSPGRKGTSGFQGYEQYF
>TRBD1|-|TRBV18|TRBJ1-6
TGTGCCAGCTCACCCACCCAAGGACAGGGGCAATCACCCCTCCACTTT
CASSPTQGQGQSPLHF
>-|-|TRBV6-2/TRBV6-3|TRBJ1-2
TGTGCCAGCAGTTACTCAAGCCCTAGGATCGGGGGCTACACCTTC
CASSYSSPRIGGYTF
>TRBD1|-|TRBV2|TRBJ1-1
TGTGCCAGCAGTGCGGGACAGGGGGCTACTGAAGCTTTCTTT
CASSAGQGATEAFF
>-|-|TRBV15|TRBJ2-7
TGTGCCACCAGCATTGGACAGCCGGGCTACGAGCAGTACTTC
CATSIGQPGYEQYF
>-|-|TRBV4-3|TRBJ2-3
TGCGCCAGCAGCCAGCGGGGAAGGACAGATACGCAGTATTTT
CASSQRGRTDTQYF
>TRBD1|-|TRBV4-3|TRBJ1-4
TGCGCCAGCAGCCAGACGTTGGGGACAGTTAAGGAAAAACTGTTTTTT
CASSQTLGTVKEKLFF
>-|once|TRBV6-5|TRBJ1-1
TGTGCCAGCCGGGGGGGCGGGAACACTGAAGCTTTCTTT
CASRGGGNTEAFF
>-|-|TRBV7-9|TRBJ2-5
TGTGCCAGCAGCCCTTCCGCGTCGGGAGAGACCCAGTACTTC
CASSPSASGETQYF
>-|-|TRBV3-1/TRBV3-2|TRBJ1-2
TGTGCCAGCAGCCCCCGACGGGATGGCTACACCTTC
CASSPRRDGYTF
>TRBD1|-|TRBV7-2|TRBJ1-6
TGTGCCAGCAGCTCACAGGGGCCAAATTCACCCCTCCACTTT
CASSSQGPNSPLHF
>-|-|TRBV27|TRBJ1-5
TGTGCCAGCAATACCCAGGGGACCAATCAGCCCCAGCATTTT
CASNTQGTNQPQHF
>-|once|TRBV28|TRBJ1-2
TGTGCCAGCAGTTCCATCACCGGGACAAACTATGGCTACACCTTC
CASSSITGTNYGYTF
>-|-|TRBV19|TRBJ2-1
TGTGCCAGTAGTCTCCCCCCGGCAGGGCACTACAATGAGCAGTTCTTC
CASSLPPAGHYNEQFF
>-|once|TRBV4-2|TRBJ2-3
TGTGCCAGCAGCCAAGATTGGTCGCTACCTAGCACAGATACGCAGTATTTT
CASSQDWSLPSTDTQYF
>TRBD2|-|TRBV28|TRBJ2-1
TGTGCCAGCAGTTTCCCTAGCGGGAGGGCCCGTGTTGTTAATGAGCAGTTCTTC
CASSFPSGRARVVNEQFF
>TRBD1|-|TRBV5-4|TRBJ1-1
TGTGCCAGCAGCTACCTCCCAGGGGGAGAGAACACTGAAGCTTTCTTT
CASSYLPGGENTEAFF
>TRBD2|-|TRBV6-6|TRBJ2-7
TGTGCCAGCAGGCCGGGAGGGGAGAGCGGCTACGAGCAGTACTTC
CASRPGGESGYEQYF
>-|-|TRBV7-9|TRBJ2-5
TGTGCCAGCAGCATCCCAGGGCGCCACCCTCAAGAGACCCAGTACTTC
CASSIPGRHPQETQYF
>-|-|TRBV7-9|TRBJ2-5
TGTGCCAGCAGCTTAGCCCCGGGATCACAAGAGACCCAGTACTTC
CASSLAPGSQETQYF